The clone carrying this TCR beta chain was counted a few times. A much larger clone lies one base from this, so it may be a read error. MiXCR, run by TCRdb on the PCR reads, gives a single entry per CDR3 protein. Among about 640,000 distinct CDR3 sequences, about 20% were seen once, and the ten largest hold 0.7% to 1%. The data were obtained in a study of molecular identifiers for immune sequencing clone quantification. The CDR3 is 15 residues long. CDR1 and CDR2 (germline): SGHRS, YFSETQ. The sample taken for sequencing was naive CD8+ T cells from blood, with Jurkat cell RNA spiked in. Described subset: FACS-sorted CD8+CD4-CCR7+CD45RA+ naive T cells. The source of this sequence is a human donor in good health. Some libraries in this study had Jurkat cell RNA spiked in. The chain combines TRBV5-1 with TRBJ2-6; maybe TRBD1 (5 bases). CDR3 amino acids: CASNSPSSGANVPTF. CDR3 bases: TGCGCCAGCAACTCCCCATCCTCTGGGGCCAACGTCCCGACTTTC.